These 30 T cell receptor beta chains were all obtained from the same sample, sequenced in a study of blood T cell repertoires in COVID-19. Generated by immunoSEQ multiplex PCR, the TCRdb table keeps only in-frame clones and is missing some. This sample carries some 340,000 clones, 90% of them seen once, and the ten largest clones take 3.5% to 5%. Sequencing input: PBMCs or T cells enriched from blood (not recorded which). The receptors originated from a woman in her 30s who had been exposed to COVID-19.

CDR3 loop: CASSFTGLAYYEQYF. CDR3 sequence (DNA): TGTGCCAGCAGCTTCACGGGACTAGCTTACTACGAGCAGTACTTC. The rearrangement links TRBV3-1 (or the pseudogene TRBV3-2) to TRBJ2-7, with 9 bases identical to TRBD2. V was pared by 5 bases and J by 3 bases, with 8 bases of the junction left unmatched. CDR3 length: 15 residues. The germline gives CDR1 LGHDT, CDR2 YNNKEL (reference sequence).

The rearrangement joins TRBV19 to TRBJ1-2; TRBD1 matches 9 bases. This CDR3 comprises 14 residues. Germline trimming cut 5 bases from V and 2 bases from J; bases unmatched to any gene: 3. Germline CDR1 and CDR2: LNHDA and SQIVND (reference sequence). CDR3: CASSVDRGNYGYTF. CDR3 DNA: TGTGCCAGTAGTGTGGACAGGGGAAACTATGGCTACACCTTC.

This rearrangement joins TRBV29-1 to TRBJ2-7; 7 bases are a match to TRBD1. Germline CDR1 reads SQVTM; CDR2 reads ANQGSEA. V dropped 5 bases and J dropped 4; count of bases not matched to a gene: 2. The CDR3 has 11 residues. CDR3 residues: CSVRDSYEQYF. The CDR3 region has the DNA TGCAGCGTTCGGGACAGTTACGAGCAGTACTTC.

The chain has TRBV4-2 and TRBJ1-5; the D is unclear. CDR1 and CDR2 (germline): LGHNA, YNFKEQ. There are 16 residues in the CDR3. Trimming shortened V by 1 base and J by 3 bases, and 13 bases separated the two germline ends. The CDR3: CASSQAHGDDNQPQHF. In DNA form, the CDR3 reads TGTGCCAGCAGCCAAGCCCACGGGGATGACAATCAGCCCCAGCATTTT.

This clone has at least ten counts. V gene TRBV4-3 combines with J gene TRBJ1-2; a possible D gene is TRBD1 (6 bases). V lost 0 bases and J lost 3, with 14 bases in between. There are 16 residues in the CDR3. Germline V gene lookup returns CDR1 LGHNA and CDR2 YSLEER. In nucleotides, the CDR3 is TGCGCCAGCAGCCAAGATGGGGGCTTTATTGACTATGGCTACACCTTC. The encoded protein is CASSQDGGFIDYGYTF.

The rearrangement uses TRBV27 and TRBJ1-1; D is perhaps TRBD1 (6 bases). The CDR3 spans 14 residues. The V end was cut by 2 bases, the J end by 4 bases, with 11 bases between. CDR1 and CDR2 from the germline V gene are MNHEY and SMNVEV (reference sequence). The DNA for the CDR3 is TGTGCCAGCAGTTTAGGGGGGGCGGCCACTGAAGCTTTCTTT. It specifies CASSLGGAATEAFF.

The rearrangement uses TRBV9 and TRBJ2-1; TRBD1 aligns across 10 bases. Germline V CDR1 and CDR2: SGDLS, YYNGEE. The CDR3 is 13 residues long. The ends lost 3 bases at V and 6 bases at J; junction bases unmatched: 0. CDR3 loop: CASSGDRGNEQFF. In DNA, the CDR3 is TGTGCCAGCAGCGGGGACAGGGGCAATGAGCAGTTCTTC.

The V gene is TRBV24-1, the J gene TRBJ1-4, with D perhaps matching TRBD1 (6 bases). Trimming pared 2 bases from V and 8 bases from J, leaving 11 bases between. Germline lookup yields CDR1 KGHDR and CDR2 SFDVKD. The CDR3 runs 14 residues. CDR3 DNA: TGTGCCACCAGTGATTCAGGGGTCCGAGAAAAACTGTTTTTT. Translated: CATSDSGVREKLFF.

V gene TRBV7-8 combines with J gene TRBJ1-6; no firm D call. Deletions cut 5 bases from V and 4 bases from J, with 9 bases between. The germline V gene has CDR1 SGHVS and CDR2 FQNEAQ. This CDR3 spans 14 amino acids. CDR3 DNA sequence: TGTGCCAGCAGCCAGACACGATATAATTCACCCCTCCACTTT. It translates to CASSQTRYNSPLHF. Full variable domain (missing parts from reference TRBV7-8 and TRBJ1-6): GAGVSQSPRYKVAKRGQDVALRCDPISGHVSLFWYQQALGQGPEFLTYFQNEAQLDKSGLPSDRFFAERPEGSVSTLKIQRTQQEDSAVYLCASSQTRYNSPLHFGNGTRLTVT.

This clone has just a few counts. This sequence joins TRBV4-1 and TRBJ1-2; 7 bases are shared with TRBD1. This CDR3 contains 14 residues. Germline V gene data show CDR1 as MGHRA and CDR2 as YSYEKL. V was clipped by 4 bases and J by 10 bases; unmatched bases: 12. CDR3 region: CASSRITRDSHYTF. CDR3 coding DNA: TGCGCCAGCAGCCGCATCACAAGGGACAGCCACTACACCTTC.

CDR3 sequence: CASSLRDRSFSSYEQYF. The CDR3 DNA is TGTGCCAGCAGCCTCCGGGACAGAAGTTTTAGCTCCTACGAGCAGTACTTC. This rearrangement joins TRBV27 to TRBJ2-7; 7 nucleotides agree with TRBD1. The ends lost 6 bases at V and 0 bases at J; junction bases unmatched: 14. CDR1 is MNHEY, CDR2 SMNVEV, per germline (reference sequence). The CDR3 is 17 amino acids.

The chain links TRBV11-2 to TRBJ1-1; weak D call: TRBD1 (6 bases). Germline V CDR1 and CDR2: SGHAT, FQNNGV. Trimming shortened V by 3 bases and J by 1 base, and 15 bases separated the two germline ends. The CDR3 is made up of 16 amino acids. Here the CDR3 DNA reads TGTGCCAGCAGCTTTCCCCCAGGGGCGGGGAACACTGAAGCTTTCTTT. It translates to CASSFPPGAGNTEAFF.

This chain connects TRBV9 to TRBJ2-3; D is possibly TRBD1 (6 bases). V was cut by 3 bases and J by 7 bases, with 12 bases left in between. The CDR3 is 13 residues long. From germline, CDR1 is SGDLS and CDR2 YYNGEE. This CDR3 is CASSGTVPYTQYF. DNA for the CDR3: TGTGCCAGCAGCGGGACAGTCCCTTATACGCAGTATTTT.

The J gene is TRBJ1-4, the V gene TRBV15; 7 bases line up with TRBD1. The CDR3 extends over 16 amino acids. From germline, CDR1 is LNHNV and CDR2 YYDKDF (reference sequence). V dropped 1 base and J dropped 8; count of bases not matched to a gene: 10. The CDR3: CATSRVGATGREKLFF. The CDR3 nucleotides are TGTGCCACCAGCAGAGTTGGGGCGACAGGGAGAGAAAAACTGTTTTTT.

This clone was found a few times. This chain uses TRBV4-1 with TRBJ1-2; weak D call: TRBD1 (5 bases). Germline CDR1 MGHRA, CDR2 YSYEKL. V was cut by 1 base and J by 3 bases, with 12 bases left in between. This CDR3 contains 15 residues. The CDR3 nucleotides read TGCGCCAGCAGCCAAGCATGGACCAGGGACTATGGCTACACCTTC. Translated, it gives CASSQAWTRDYGYTF.

Notes on this clone: The same CDR3 is also encoded by other DNA sequences in this sample. The V and J genes are TRBV5-6 and TRBJ1-1; D is possibly TRBD1 (5 bases). The CDR3 runs to 13 residues. From germline, CDR1 is SGHDT and CDR2 YYEEEE. V dropped 0 bases and J dropped 3 bases, with 6 bases sitting between them. CDR3 sequence (DNA): TGTGCCAGCAGCTTGGTAGGGGACACTGAAGCTTTCTTT. This gives the protein CASSLVGDTEAFF.

The genes are TRBV6-1 and TRBJ1-2; D is possibly TRBD1 (6 bases). CDR3 size: 19 residues. Trimming stripped 2 bases from V and 1 base from J, with 23 bases between. Germline assignment: CDR1 MNHNS and CDR2 SASEGT. The CDR3 sequence: CASSERAGQRTSYNYGYTF. In DNA, the CDR3 is TGTGCCAGCAGTGAACGGGCTGGACAGCGAACATCCTATAACTATGGCTACACCTTC.

The chain links TRBV5-1 to TRBJ1-4; 8 bases map to TRBD1. The CDR3 covers 15 residues. Germline V CDR1 and CDR2: SGHRS, YFSETQ. V lost 4 bases, J lost 7 bases, and 9 bases stayed unmatched. DNA of the CDR3: TGCGCCAGCAGCCCACAGGGGGACGCGAGTGAAAAACTGTTTTTT. Translating gives CASSPQGDASEKLFF.

The chain carries TRBV5-1 and TRBJ1-1; D possibly corresponds to TRBD1 (5 bases). Trimming stripped 0 bases from V and 0 bases from J, with 15 bases between. The germline V gene encodes CDR1 SGHRS and CDR2 YFSETQ. This CDR3 is built from 17 residues. This chain's CDR3 is CASSLEPGQGMNTEAFF. In DNA, the CDR3 is TGCGCCAGCAGCTTGGAACCGGGCCAGGGCATGAACACTGAAGCTTTCTTT.

The chain has TRBV5-1 and TRBJ2-3, with 11 bases identical to TRBD1. The CDR3 totals 15 residues. CDR1 is SGHRS, CDR2 YFSETQ, per germline. Trimming took 5 bases from V and 2 from J; bases not matched to a gene: 4. DNA of the CDR3: TGCGCCAGCAGGCCGGGACAGGGGGTCACAGATACGCAGTATTTT. Its translation is CASRPGQGVTDTQYF.

V usage is TRBV6-5 and J usage is TRBJ1-4, with 9 bases aligning to TRBD1. The V gene end was trimmed by 6 bases and the J gene end by 7 bases; junction bases not matched to a gene: 6. The CDR3 sequence is 14 residues long. Germline V gene sequence: CDR1 MNHEY, CDR2 SVGAGI. The CDR3 loop reads CASSYDRGGEKLFF. CDR3 in DNA: TGTGCCAGCAGCTACGACAGGGGGGGTGAAAAACTGTTTTTT.

The CDR3: CASKKQNTEAFF. CDR3 bases: TGTGCCAGCAAAAAACAGAACACTGAAGCTTTCTTT. The chain uses TRBV4-2 and TRBJ1-1; D is undetermined. This CDR3 spans 12 amino acids. Germline V gives CDR1 LGHNA, CDR2 YNFKEQ. The V end lost 7 bases, the J end lost 1 base, and 7 bases lay between the germline ends.

The rearrangement uses TRBV2 and TRBJ2-3, with 8 bases lining up with TRBD2. From germline, CDR1 is SNHLY and CDR2 FYNNEI. The ends lost 6 bases at V and 1 base at J; junction bases unmatched: 6. The CDR3 has 15 residues. The CDR3 here is CASSDSGVGTDTQYF. For the CDR3, the DNA is TGTGCCAGCAGCGATAGCGGGGTGGGCACAGATACGCAGTATTTT. The whole variable domain, remainder taken from reference TRBV2 and TRBJ2-3, is EPEVTQTPSHQVTQMGQEVILRCVPISNHLYFYWYRQILGQKVEFLVSFYNNEISEKSEIFDDQFSVERPDGSNFTLKIRSTKLEDSAMYFCASSDSGVGTDTQYFGPGTRLTVL.

V and J are TRBV3-1 (or the pseudogene TRBV3-2) and TRBJ2-1, with D possibly TRBD2 on 6 matching bases. Germline assignment: CDR1 LGHDT and CDR2 YNNKEL (reference sequence). V gave up 5 bases and J gave up 12 bases, with 20 bases separating them. The CDR3 is 14 amino acids. The CDR3 DNA reads TGTGCCAGCAGCTTAACAAAAGGGACTTTCTCGCAGTTCTTC. As protein: CASSLTKGTFSQFF.

The chain recombines TRBV7-9 with TRBJ1-2; D not certain. CDR1 and CDR2 (germline): SEHNR, FQNEAQ (reference sequence). V was shortened by 4 bases and J by 3 bases, with 6 bases between the two germline ends. The CDR3 has 12 amino acids. The chain's CDR3 is CASSWEDYGYTF. In nucleotides, the CDR3 is TGTGCCAGCAGCTGGGAGGACTATGGCTACACCTTC.

The chain joins TRBV7-6 to TRBJ2-2, with D possibly TRBD1 on 6 matching bases. The CDR3 length is 19 residues. The germline V gene encodes CDR1 SGHVS and CDR2 FNYEAQ. V lost 4 bases and J lost 1, with 22 bases in between. In DNA form, the CDR3 reads TGTGCCAGCAGCTACCGGGACACCCCACGACTGAGGAACACCGGGGAGCTGTTTTTT. Translated, it gives CASSYRDTPRLRNTGELFF.

V usage is TRBV10-1 and J usage is TRBJ2-3; 10 nucleotides line up with TRBD2. The V segment lost 8 bases and the J segment 0 bases; nucleotides outside the gene matches: 2. Looked up from germline, CDR1 is WNHNN and CDR2 is SYGVQD (reference sequence). This CDR3 is 14 amino acids long. CDR3 sequence: CASRLAGSTDTQYF. The CDR3 region has the DNA TGCGCCAGCCGACTAGCGGGTAGCACAGATACGCAGTATTTT.

This chain links TRBV11-2 with TRBJ2-7, with a tentative D call TRBD2 (5 bases). Germline V gene sequence: CDR1 SGHAT, CDR2 FQNNGV. The V gene lost 2 bases and the J gene lost 6 bases, with 17 bases spanning the gap. The CDR3 loop spans 15 amino acids. The CDR3 coding sequence is TGTGCCAGCAGCTTAATGGGCCTGCGGGCATCCGAGCAGTACTTC. It codes for CASSLMGLRASEQYF.

The J gene is TRBJ2-7, the V gene TRBV9, with 8 nucleotides matching TRBD1. V lost 0 bases and J lost 6; bases outside the gene matches: 5. In germline, CDR1 is SGDLS, CDR2 YYNGEE. CDR3 length: 14 residues. Here the CDR3 DNA reads TGTGCCAGCAGCGTAGGGCCACAGGGGGGCGAGCAGTACTTC. Translating gives CASSVGPQGGEQYF.

This clone was counted once. The chain uses TRBV15 and TRBJ2-1; D is possibly TRBD2 (6 bases). V shed 1 base and J shed 7 bases, with 14 bases lying between them. This CDR3 has 15 amino acids. CDR1 LNHNV and CDR2 YYDKDF come from the germline V gene (reference sequence). CDR3 coding DNA: TGTGCCACCAGCAGAGGTCTAGCGCTAGTGAATGAGCAGTTCTTC. Encoded protein: CATSRGLALVNEQFF.